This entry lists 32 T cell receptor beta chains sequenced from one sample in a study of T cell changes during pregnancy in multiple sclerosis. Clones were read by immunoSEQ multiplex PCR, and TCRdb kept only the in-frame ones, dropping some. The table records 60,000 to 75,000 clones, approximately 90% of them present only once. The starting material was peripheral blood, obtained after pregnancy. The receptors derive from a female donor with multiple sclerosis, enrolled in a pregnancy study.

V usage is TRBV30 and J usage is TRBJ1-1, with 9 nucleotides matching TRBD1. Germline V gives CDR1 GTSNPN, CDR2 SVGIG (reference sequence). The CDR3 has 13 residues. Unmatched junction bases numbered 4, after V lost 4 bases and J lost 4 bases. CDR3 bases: TGTGCCTGGAACAGGGGGCTTGGCACTGAAGCTTTCTTT. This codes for CAWNRGLGTEAFF.

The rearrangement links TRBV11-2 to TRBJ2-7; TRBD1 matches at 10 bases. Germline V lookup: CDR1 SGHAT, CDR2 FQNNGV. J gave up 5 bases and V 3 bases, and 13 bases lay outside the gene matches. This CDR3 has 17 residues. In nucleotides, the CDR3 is TGTGCCAGCAGCTTGGGGGGAGGGACAGGGGCCCCTCACGAGCAGTACTTC. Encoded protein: CASSLGGGTGAPHEQYF.

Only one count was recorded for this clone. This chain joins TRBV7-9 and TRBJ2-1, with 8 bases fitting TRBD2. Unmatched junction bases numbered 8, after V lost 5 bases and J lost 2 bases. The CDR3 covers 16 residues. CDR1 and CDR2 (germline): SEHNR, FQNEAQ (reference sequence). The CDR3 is CASSPVGTRTYNEQFF. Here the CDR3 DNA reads TGTGCCAGCAGCCCCGTCGGGACTAGAACCTACAATGAGCAGTTCTTC.

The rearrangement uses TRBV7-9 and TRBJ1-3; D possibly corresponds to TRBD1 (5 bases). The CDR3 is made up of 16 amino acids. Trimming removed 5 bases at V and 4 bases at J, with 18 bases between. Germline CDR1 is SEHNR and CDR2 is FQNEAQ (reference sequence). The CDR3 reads CASSHSGKWSGNTIYF. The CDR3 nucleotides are TGTGCCAGCAGCCATTCAGGGAAGTGGTCCGGAAACACCATATATTTT.

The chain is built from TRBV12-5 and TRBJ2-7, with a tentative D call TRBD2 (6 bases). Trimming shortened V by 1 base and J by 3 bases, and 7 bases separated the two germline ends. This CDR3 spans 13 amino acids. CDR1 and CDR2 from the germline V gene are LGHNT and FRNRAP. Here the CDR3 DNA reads TGTGCTAGTGGTTTGGCGGAGGGCTACGAGCAGTACTTC. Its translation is CASGLAEGYEQYF.

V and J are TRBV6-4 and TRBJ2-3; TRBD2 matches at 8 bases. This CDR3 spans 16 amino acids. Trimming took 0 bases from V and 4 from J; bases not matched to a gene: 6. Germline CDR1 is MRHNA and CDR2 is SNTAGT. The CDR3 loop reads CASSDSAGGVSDTQYF. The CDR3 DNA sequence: TGTGCCAGCAGTGACTCGGCGGGAGGAGTGTCAGATACGCAGTATTTT.

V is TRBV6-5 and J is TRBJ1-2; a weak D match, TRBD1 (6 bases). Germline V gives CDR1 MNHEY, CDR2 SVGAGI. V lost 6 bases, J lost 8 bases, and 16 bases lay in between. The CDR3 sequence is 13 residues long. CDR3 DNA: TGTGCCAGCAGCCCAAACAGGGAGAGGGGCTACACCTTC. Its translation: CASSPNRERGYTF.

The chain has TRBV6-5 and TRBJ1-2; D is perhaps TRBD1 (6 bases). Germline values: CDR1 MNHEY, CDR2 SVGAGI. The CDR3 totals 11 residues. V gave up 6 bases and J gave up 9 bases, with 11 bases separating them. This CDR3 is CASRTRDSYTF. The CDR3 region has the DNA TGTGCCAGCAGGACCCGGGACAGCTACACCTTC.

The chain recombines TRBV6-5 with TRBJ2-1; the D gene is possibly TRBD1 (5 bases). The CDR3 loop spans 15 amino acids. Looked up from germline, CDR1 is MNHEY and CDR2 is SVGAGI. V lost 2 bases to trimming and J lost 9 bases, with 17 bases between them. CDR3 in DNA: TGTGCCAGCAGTTACGGGCTGGGGCGCTTACCTGAGCAGTTCTTC. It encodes CASSYGLGRLPEQFF.

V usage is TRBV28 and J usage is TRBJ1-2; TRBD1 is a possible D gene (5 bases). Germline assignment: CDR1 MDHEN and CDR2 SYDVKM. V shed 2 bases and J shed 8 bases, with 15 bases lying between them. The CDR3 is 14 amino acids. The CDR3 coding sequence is TGTGCCAGCAGTTTAGCTGGCAGGGAGGACGGCTACACCTTC. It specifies CASSLAGREDGYTF.

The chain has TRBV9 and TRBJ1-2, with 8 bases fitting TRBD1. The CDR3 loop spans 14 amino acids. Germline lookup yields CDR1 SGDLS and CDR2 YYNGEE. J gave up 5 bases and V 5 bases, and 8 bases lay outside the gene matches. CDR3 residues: CASSAGQGPYGYTF. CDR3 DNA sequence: TGTGCCAGCAGTGCCGGACAGGGACCTTATGGCTACACCTTC.

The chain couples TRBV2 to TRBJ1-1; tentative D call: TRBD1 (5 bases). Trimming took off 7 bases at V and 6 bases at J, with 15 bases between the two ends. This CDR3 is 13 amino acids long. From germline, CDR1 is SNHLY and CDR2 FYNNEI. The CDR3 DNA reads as TGTGCCAGCATCAGTCCAGGGCTATCTGAAGCTTTCTTT. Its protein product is CASISPGLSEAFF.

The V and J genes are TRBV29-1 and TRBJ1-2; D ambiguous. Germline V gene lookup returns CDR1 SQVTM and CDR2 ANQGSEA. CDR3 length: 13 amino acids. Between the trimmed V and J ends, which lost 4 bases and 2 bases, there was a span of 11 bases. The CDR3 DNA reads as TGCAGCGTTGCCGGGATACTCAACTATGGCTACACCTTC. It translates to CSVAGILNYGYTF. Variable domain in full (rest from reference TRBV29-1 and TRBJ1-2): SAVISQKPSRDICQRGTSLTIQCQVDSQVTMMFWYRQQPGQSLTLIATANQGSEATYESGFVIDKFPISRPNLTFSTLTVSNMSPEDSSIYLCSVAGILNYGYTFGSGTRLTVV.

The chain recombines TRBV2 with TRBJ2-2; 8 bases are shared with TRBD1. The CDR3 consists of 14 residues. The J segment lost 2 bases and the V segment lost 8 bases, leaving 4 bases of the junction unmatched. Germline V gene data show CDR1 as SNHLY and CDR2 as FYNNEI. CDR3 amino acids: CASARGLNTGELFF. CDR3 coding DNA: TGTGCCAGCGCCAGGGGGCTTAACACCGGGGAGCTGTTTTTT.

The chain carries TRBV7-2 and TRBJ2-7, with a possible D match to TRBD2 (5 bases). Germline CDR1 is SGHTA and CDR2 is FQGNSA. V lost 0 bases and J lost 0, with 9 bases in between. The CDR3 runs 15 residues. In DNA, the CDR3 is TGTGCCAGCAGCTTAGCTGAGGGTTACTCCTACGAGCAGTACTTC. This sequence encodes CASSLAEGYSYEQYF.

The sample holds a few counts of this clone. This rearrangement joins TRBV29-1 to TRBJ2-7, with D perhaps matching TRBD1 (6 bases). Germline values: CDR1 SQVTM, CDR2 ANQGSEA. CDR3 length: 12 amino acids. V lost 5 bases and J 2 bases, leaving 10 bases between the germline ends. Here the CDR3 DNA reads TGCAGCGTTCACCAGGGGACCTACGAGCAGTACTTC. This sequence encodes CSVHQGTYEQYF.

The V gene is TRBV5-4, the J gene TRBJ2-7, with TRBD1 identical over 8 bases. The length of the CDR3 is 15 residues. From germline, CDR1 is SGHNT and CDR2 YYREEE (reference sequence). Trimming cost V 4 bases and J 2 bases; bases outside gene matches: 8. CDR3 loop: CASSTRTGSTYEQYF. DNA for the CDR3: TGTGCCAGCAGCACCCGGACAGGGTCAACCTACGAGCAGTACTTC.

The CDR3 coding sequence is TGTGCCAGCAGTGAAAGACATGATGAGCAGTTCTTC. Translating it yields CASSERHDEQFF. This chain uses TRBV2 with TRBJ2-1; D is uncertain. The V end lost 2 bases, the J end lost 8 bases, and 7 bases lay between the germline ends. Germline CDR1 SNHLY, CDR2 FYNNEI. CDR3 size: 12 residues. The variable domain in full, with the rest retrieved from reference TRBV2 and TRBJ2-1, is EPEVTQTPSHQVTQMGQEVILRCVPISNHLYFYWYRQILGQKVEFLVSFYNNEISEKSEIFDDQFSVERPDGSNFTLKIRSTKLEDSAMYFCASSERHDEQFFGPGTRLTVL.

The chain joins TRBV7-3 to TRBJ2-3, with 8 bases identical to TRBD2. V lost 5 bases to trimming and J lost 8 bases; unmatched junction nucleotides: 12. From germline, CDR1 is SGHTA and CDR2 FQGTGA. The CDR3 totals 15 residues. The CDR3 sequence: CASSPSHGLAGTQYF. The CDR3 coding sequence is TGTGCCAGCAGCCCCTCCCACGGACTAGCTGGTACGCAGTATTTT.

The CDR3 coding sequence is TGTGCCAGCAGTGTAAATAGGCTAGATGGCTACACCTTC. Encoded protein: CASSVNRLDGYTF. The rearrangement joins TRBV6-1 to TRBJ1-2; no clear D. This CDR3 spans 13 amino acids. CDR1 MNHNS and CDR2 SASEGT come from the germline V gene. Trimming stripped 4 bases from V and 6 bases from J, with 12 bases between.

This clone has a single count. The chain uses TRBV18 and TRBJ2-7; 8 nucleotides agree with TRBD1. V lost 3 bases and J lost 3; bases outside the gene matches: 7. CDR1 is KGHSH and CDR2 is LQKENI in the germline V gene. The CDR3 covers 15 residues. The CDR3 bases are TGTGCCAGCTCACCGGGGACAGGAGAAGGCTACGAGCAGTACTTC. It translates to CASSPGTGEGYEQYF.

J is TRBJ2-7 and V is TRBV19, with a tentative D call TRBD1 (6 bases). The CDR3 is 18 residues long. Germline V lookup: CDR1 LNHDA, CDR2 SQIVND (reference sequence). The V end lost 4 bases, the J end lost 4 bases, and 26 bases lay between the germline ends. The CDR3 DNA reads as TGTGCCAGTAGTAATGGGACAATGTGGTTCGACCCACCTTACGAGCAGTACTTC. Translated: CASSNGTMWFDPPYEQYF.

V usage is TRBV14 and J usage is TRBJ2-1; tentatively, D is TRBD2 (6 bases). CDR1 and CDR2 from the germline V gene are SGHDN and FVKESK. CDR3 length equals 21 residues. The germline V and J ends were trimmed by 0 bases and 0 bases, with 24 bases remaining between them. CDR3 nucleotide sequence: TGTGCCAGCAGCCAAGATTGGGCCTCGGGTGATGGGGGGAGCTCCTACAATGAGCAGTTCTTC. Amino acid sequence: CASSQDWASGDGGSSYNEQFF.

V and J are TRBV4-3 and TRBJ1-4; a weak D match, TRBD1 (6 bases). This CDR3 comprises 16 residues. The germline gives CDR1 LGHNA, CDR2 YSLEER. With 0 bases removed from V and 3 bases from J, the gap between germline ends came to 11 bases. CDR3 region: CASSQEEGGANEKLFF. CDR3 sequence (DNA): TGCGCCAGCAGCCAAGAGGAAGGGGGGGCTAATGAAAAACTGTTTTTT.

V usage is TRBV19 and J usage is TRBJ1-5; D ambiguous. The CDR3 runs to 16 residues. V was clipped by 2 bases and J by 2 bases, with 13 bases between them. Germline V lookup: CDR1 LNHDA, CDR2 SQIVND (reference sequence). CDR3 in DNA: TGTGCCAGTAGTATACTGGCCCCTCAGGGCAATCAGCCCCAGCATTTT. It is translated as CASSILAPQGNQPQHF.

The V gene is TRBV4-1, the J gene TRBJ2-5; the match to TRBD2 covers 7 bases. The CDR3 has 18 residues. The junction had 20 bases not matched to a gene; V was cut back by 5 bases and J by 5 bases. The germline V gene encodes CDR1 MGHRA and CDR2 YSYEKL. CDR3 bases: TGCGCCAGCAGCTCCCGGTCCCGTAGCGGGTCCCTCCGGGAGACCCAGTACTTC. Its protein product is CASSSRSRSGSLRETQYF.

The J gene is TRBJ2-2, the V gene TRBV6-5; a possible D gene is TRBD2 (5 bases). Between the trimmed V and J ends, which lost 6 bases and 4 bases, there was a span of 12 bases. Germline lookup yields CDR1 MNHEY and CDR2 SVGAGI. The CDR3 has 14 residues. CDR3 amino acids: CASRLLVGTGELFF. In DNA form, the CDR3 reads TGTGCCAGCAGGCTACTAGTTGGCACCGGGGAGCTGTTTTTT.

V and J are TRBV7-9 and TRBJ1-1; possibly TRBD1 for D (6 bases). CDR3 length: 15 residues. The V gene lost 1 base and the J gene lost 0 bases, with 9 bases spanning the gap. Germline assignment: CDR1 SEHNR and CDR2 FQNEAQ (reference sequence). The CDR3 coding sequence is TGTGCCAGCAGCTTAGTGAGGGGGATGAACACTGAAGCTTTCTTT. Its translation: CASSLVRGMNTEAFF.

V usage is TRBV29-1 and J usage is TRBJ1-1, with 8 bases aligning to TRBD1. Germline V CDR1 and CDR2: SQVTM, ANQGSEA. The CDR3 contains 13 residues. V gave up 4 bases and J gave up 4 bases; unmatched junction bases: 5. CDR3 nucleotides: TGCAGCGTTGGGACAGGGAAGGCCACTGAAGCTTTCTTT. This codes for CSVGTGKATEAFF.

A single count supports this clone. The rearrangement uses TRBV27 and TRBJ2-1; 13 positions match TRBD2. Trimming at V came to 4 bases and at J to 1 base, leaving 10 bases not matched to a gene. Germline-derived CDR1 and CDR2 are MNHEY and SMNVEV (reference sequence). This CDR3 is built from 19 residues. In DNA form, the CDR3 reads TGTGCCAGCAGTTCGCAGAAACTAGCGGGAGGGTTTTCCTACAATGAGCAGTTCTTC. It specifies CASSSQKLAGGFSYNEQFF.

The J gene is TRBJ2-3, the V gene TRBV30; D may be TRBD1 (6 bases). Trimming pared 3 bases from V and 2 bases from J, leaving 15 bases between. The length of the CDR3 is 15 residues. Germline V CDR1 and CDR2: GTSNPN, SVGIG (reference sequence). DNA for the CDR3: TGTGCCTGGAGGAAAAGGACAGCCTCCACAGATACGCAGTATTTT. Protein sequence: CAWRKRTASTDTQYF.

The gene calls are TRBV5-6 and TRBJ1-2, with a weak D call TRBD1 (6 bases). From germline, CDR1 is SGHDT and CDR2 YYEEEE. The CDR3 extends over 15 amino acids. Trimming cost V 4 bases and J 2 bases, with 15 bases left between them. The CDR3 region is CASSVWTDYNYGYTF. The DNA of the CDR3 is TGTGCCAGCAGCGTCTGGACAGATTACAACTATGGCTACACCTTC. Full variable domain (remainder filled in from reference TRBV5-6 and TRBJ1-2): DAGVTQSPTHLIKTRGQQVTLRCSPKSGHDTVSWYQQALGQGPQFIFQYYEEEERQRGNFPDRFSGHQFPNYSSELNVNALLLGDSALYLCASSVWTDYNYGYTFGSGTRLTVV.